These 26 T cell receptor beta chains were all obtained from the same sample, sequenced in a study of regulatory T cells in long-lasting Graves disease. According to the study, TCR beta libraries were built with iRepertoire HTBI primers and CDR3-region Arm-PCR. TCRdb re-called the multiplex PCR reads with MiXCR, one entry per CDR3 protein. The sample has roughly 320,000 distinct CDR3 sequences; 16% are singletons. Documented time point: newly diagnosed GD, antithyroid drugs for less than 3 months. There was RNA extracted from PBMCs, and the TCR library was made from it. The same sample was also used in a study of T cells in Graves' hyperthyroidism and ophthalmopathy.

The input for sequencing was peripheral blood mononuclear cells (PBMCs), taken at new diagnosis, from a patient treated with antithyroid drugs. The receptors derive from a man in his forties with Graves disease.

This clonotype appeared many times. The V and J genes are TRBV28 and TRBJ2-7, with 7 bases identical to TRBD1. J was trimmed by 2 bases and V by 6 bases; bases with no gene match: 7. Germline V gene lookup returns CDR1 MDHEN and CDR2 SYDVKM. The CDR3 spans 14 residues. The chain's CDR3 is CASRSGQSAYEQYF. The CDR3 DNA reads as TGTGCCAGCAGGTCGGGACAGAGCGCCTACGAGCAGTACTTC.

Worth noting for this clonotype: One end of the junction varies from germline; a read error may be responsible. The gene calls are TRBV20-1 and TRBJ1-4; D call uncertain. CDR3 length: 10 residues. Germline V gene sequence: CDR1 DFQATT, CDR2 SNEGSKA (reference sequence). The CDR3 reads CSATSPHGDF. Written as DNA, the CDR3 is TGCAGTGCCACGAGTCCTCATGGGGATTTT.

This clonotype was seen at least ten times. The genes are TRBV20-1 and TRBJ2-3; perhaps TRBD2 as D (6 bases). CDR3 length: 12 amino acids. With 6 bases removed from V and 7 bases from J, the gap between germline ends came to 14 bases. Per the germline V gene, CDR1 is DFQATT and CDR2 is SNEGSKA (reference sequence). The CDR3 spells CSALLAPNTQYF. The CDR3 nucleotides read TGCAGTGCCCTTCTAGCGCCGAATACGCAGTATTTT.

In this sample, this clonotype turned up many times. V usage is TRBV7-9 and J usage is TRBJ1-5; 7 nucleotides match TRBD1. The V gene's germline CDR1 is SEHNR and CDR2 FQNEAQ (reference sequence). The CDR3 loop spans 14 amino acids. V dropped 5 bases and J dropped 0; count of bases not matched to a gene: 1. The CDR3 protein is CASSRDSSNQPQHF. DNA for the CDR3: TGTGCCAGCAGCCGGGACAGTAGCAATCAGCCCCAGCATTTT.

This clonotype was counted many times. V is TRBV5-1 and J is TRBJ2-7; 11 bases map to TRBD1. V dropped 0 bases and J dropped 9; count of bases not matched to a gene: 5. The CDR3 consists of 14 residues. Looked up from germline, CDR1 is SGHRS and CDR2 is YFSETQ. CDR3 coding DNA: TGCGCCAGCAGCTTGGGGACAGGGGGCGCAGGGCAGTACTTC. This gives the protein CASSLGTGGAGQYF.

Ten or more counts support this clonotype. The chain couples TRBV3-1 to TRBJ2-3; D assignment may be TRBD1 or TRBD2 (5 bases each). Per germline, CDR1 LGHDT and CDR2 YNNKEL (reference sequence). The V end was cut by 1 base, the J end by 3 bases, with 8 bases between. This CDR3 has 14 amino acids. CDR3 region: CASSQAWGTDTQYF. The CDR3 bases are TGTGCCAGCAGCCAAGCTTGGGGGACAGATACGCAGTATTTT.

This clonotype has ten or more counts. The chain's CDR3 is CSAADRYTEAFF. In nucleotides, the CDR3 is TGCAGTGCCGCTGACAGGTACACTGAAGCTTTCTTT. The V gene is TRBV20-1, the J gene TRBJ1-1; D might be TRBD1 (6 bases). Between the trimmed V and J ends, which lost 6 bases and 3 bases, there was a span of 11 bases. CDR3 length: 12 residues. Germline CDR1 is DFQATT and CDR2 is SNEGSKA (reference sequence).

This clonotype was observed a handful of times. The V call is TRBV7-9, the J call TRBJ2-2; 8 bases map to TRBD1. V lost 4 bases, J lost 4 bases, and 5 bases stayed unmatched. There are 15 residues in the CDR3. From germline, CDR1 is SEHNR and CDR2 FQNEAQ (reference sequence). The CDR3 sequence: CASSSRTGLTGELFF. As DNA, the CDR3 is TGTGCCAGCAGCTCGAGGACAGGGCTCACCGGGGAGCTGTTTTTT.

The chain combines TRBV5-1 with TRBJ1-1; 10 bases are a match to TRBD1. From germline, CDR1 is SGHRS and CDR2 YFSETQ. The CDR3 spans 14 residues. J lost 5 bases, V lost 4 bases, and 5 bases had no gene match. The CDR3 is CASSATGGETEAFF. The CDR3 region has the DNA TGCGCCAGCAGCGCGACAGGGGGCGAGACTGAAGCTTTCTTT.

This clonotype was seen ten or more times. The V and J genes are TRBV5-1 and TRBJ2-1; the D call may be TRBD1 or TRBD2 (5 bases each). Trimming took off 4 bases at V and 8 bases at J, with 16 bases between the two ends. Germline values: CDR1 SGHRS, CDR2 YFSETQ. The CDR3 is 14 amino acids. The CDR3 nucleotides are TGCGCCAGCAGCCGCGGTGGGGGTTGGGATGAGCAGTTCTTC. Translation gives CASSRGGGWDEQFF. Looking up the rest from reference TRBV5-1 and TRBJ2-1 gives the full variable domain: KAGVTQTPRYLIKTRGQQVTLSCSPISGHRSVSWYQQTPGQGLQFLFEYFSETQRNKGNFPGRFSGRQFSNSRSEMNVSTLELGDSALYLCASSRGGGWDEQFFGPGTRLTVL.

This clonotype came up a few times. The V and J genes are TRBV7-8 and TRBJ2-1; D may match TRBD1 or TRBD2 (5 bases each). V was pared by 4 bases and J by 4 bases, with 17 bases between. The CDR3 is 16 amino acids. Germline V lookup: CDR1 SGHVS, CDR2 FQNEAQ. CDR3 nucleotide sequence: TGTGCCAGCAGCTACCCGTACCGGGACCGTTACAATGAGCAGTTCTTC. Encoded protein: CASSYPYRDRYNEQFF.

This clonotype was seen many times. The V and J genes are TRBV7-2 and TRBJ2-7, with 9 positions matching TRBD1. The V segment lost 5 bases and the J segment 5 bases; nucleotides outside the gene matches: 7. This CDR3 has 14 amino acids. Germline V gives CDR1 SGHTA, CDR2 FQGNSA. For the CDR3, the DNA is TGTGCCAGCAGCCTGATGGGACAGGGCCACGAGCAGTACTTC. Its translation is CASSLMGQGHEQYF.

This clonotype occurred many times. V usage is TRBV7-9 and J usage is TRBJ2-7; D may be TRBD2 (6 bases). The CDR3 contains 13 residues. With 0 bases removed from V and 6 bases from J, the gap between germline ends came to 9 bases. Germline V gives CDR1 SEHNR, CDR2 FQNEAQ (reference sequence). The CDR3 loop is CASSLARGGEQYF. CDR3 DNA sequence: TGTGCCAGCAGCTTAGCGCGGGGCGGCGAGCAGTACTTC.

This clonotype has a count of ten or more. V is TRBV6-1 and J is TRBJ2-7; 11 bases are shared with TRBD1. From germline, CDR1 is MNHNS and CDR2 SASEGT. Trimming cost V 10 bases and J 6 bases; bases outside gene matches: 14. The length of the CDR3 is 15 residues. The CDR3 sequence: CATMRTGGLTGEQYF. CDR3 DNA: TGTGCCACCATGAGGACAGGGGGCCTCACCGGCGAGCAGTACTTC.

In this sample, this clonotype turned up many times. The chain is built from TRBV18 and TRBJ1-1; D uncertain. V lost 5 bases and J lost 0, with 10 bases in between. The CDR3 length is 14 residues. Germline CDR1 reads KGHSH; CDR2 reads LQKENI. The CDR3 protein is CASSAGGMNTEAFF. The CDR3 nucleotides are TGTGCCAGCTCAGCAGGAGGGATGAACACTGAAGCTTTCTTT.

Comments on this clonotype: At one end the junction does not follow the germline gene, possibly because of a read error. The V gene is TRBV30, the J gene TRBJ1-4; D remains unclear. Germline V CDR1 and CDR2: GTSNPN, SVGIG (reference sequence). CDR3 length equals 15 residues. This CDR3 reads CAWRLVGTWDEKLVF. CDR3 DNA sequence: TGTGCCTGGAGATTGGTGGGCACCTGGGATGAAAAACTGGTTTTT. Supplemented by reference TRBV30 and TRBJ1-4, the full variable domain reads SQTIHQWPATLVQPVGSPLSLECTVEGTSNPNLYWYRQAAGRGLQLLFYSVGIGQISSEVPQNLSASRPQDRQFILSSKKLLLSDSGFYLCAWRLVGTWDEKLVFGSGTQLSVL.

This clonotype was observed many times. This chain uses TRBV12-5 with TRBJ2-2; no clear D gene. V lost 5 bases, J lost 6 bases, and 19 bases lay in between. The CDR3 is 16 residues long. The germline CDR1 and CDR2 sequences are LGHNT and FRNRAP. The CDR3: CASGPWTNYASGELFF. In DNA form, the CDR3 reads TGTGCTAGTGGTCCCTGGACCAATTACGCATCCGGGGAGCTGTTTTTT.

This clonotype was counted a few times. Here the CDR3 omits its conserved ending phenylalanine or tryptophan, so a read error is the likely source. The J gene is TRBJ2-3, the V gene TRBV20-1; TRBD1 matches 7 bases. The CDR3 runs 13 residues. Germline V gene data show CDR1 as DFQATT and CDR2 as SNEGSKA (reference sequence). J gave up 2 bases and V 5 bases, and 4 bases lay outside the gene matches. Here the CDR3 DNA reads TGCAGTGCTCGGGACAGAAACACAGATACGCAGTATCTT. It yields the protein CSARDRNTDTQYL.

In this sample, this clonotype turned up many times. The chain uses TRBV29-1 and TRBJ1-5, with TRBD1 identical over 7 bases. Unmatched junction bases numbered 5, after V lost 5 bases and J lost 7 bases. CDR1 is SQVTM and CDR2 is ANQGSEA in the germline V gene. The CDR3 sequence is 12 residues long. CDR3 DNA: TGCAGCGTTCGGGACAGCGAGCAGCCCCAGCATTTT. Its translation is CSVRDSEQPQHF.

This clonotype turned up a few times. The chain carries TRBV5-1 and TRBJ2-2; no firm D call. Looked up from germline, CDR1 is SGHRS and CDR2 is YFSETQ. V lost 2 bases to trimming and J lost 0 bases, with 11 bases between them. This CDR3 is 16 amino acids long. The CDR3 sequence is CASSLVTTTNTGELFF. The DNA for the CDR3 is TGCGCCAGCAGCTTAGTGACGACCACGAACACCGGGGAGCTGTTTTTT.

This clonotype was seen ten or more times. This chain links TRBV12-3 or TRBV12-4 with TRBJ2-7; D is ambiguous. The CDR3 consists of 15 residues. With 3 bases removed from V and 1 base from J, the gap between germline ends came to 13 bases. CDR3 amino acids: CASSFSGTRSYEQYF. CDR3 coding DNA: TGTGCCAGCAGTTTTTCTGGCACCCGATCCTACGAGCAGTACTTC.

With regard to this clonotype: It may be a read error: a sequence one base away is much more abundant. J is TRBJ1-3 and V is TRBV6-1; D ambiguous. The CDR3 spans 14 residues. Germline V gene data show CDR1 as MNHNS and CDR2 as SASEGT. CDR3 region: CAARPGGAGSTIYF. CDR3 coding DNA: TGTGCCGCCCGCCCAGGTGGCGCGGGAAGCACCATATATTTT.

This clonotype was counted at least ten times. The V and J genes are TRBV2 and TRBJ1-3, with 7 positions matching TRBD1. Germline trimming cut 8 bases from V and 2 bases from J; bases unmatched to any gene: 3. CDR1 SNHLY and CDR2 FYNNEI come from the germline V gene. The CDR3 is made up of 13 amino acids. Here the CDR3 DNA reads TGTGCCAGCTTGGACAGGACTGGAAACACCATATATTTT. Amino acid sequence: CASLDRTGNTIYF.

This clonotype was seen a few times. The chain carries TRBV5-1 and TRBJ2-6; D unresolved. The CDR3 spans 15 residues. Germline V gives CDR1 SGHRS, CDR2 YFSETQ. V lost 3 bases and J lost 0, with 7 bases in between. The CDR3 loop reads CASSSRHSGANVLTF. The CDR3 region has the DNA TGCGCCAGCAGCTCGCGACACTCTGGGGCCAACGTCCTGACTTTC.

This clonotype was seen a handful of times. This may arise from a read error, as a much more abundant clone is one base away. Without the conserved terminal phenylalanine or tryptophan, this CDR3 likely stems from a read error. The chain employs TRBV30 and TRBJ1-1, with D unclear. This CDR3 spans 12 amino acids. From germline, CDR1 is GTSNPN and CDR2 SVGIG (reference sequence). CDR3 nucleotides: TGTGCTGAAGGCAGAGGGAACACTGAAGCTTTCTCT. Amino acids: CAEGRGNTEAFS.

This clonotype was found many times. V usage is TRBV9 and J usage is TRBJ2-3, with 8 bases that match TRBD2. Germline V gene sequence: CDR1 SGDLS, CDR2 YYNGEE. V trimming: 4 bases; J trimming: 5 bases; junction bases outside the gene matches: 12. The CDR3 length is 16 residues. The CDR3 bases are TGTGCCAGCAGCTACTCCTCAGCGGGGGAGGGAGATACGCAGTATTTT. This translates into CASSYSSAGEGDTQYF. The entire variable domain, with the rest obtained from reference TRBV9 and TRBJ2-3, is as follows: DSGVTQTPKHLITATGQRVTLRCSPRSGDLSVYWYQQSLDQGLQFLIQYYNGEERAKGNILERFSAQQFPDLHSELNLSSLELGDSALYFCASSYSSAGEGDTQYFGPGTRLTVL.